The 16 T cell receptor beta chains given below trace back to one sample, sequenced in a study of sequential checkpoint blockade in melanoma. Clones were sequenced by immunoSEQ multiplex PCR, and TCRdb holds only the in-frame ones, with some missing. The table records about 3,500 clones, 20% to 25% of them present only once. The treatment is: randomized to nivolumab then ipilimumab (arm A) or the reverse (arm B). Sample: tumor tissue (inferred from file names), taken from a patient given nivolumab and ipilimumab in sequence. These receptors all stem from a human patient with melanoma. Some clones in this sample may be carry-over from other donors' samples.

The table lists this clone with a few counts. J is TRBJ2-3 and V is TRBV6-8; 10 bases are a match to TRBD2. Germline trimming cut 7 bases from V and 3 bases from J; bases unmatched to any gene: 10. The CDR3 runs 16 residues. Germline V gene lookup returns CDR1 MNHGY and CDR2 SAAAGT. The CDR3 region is CASNNPSGGGTDTQYF. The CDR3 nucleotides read TGTGCCAGCAATAACCCTAGCGGGGGAGGGACAGATACGCAGTATTTT.

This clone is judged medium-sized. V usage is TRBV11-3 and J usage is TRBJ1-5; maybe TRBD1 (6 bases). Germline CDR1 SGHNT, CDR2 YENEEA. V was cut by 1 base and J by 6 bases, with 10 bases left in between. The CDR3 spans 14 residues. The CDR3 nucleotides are TGTGCCAGCAGCTTAGGGGGGCAACGTCAGCCCCAGCATTTT. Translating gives CASSLGGQRQPQHF.

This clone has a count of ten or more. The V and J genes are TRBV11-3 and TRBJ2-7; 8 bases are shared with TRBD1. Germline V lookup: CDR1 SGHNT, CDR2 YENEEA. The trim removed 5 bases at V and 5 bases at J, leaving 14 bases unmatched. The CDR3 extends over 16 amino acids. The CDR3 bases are TGTGCCAGCAGCCGGGGGTCCTCAGGGGGCTGGAACGAGCAGTACTTC. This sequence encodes CASSRGSSGGWNEQYF.

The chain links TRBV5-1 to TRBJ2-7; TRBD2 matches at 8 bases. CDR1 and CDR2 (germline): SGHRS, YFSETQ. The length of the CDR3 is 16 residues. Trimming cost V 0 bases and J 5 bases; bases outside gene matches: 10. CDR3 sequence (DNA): TGCGCCAGCAGCTTGGATGCCGGGGGGGGAAGGGACGAGCAGTACTTC. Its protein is CASSLDAGGGRDEQYF.

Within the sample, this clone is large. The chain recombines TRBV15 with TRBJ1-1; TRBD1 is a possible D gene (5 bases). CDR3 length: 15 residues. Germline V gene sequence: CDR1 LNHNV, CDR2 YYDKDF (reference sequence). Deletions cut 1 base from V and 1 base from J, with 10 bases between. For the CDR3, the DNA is TGTGCCACCAGCAGAGGCCGGGGCTGGAACACTGAAGCTTTCTTT. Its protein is CATSRGRGWNTEAFF.

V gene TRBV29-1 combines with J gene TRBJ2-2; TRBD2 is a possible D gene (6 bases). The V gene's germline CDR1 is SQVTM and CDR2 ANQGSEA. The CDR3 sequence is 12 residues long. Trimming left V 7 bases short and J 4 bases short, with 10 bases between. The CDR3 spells CSGWRGTGELFF. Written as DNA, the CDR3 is TGCAGCGGCTGGAGGGGCACCGGGGAGCTGTTTTTT.

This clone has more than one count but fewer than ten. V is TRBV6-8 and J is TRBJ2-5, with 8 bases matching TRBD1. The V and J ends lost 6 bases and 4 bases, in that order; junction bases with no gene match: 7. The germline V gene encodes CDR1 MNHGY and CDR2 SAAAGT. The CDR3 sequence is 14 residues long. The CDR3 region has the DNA TGTGCCAGCAGCCCGACAGGGGAGGCAGAGACCCAGTACTTC. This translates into CASSPTGEAETQYF.

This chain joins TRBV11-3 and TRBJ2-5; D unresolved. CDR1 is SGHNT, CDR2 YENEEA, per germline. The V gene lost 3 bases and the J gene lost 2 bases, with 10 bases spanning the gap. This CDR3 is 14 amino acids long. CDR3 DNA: TGTGCCAGCAGCTTGGGGTTAGATCAAGAGACCCAGTACTTC. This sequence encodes CASSLGLDQETQYF.

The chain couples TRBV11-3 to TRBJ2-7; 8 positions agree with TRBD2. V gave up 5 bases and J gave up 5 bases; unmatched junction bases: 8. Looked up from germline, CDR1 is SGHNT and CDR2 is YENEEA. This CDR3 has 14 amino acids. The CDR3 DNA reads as TGTGCCAGCAGCCTGGCGGGGGGCACGGACGAGCAGTACTTC. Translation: CASSLAGGTDEQYF.

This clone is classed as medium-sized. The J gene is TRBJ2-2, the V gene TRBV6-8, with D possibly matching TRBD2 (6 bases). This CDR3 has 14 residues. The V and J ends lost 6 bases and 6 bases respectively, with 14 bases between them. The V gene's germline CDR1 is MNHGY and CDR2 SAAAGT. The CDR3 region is CASRPSSEAGELFF. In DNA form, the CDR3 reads TGTGCCAGCAGACCGTCTAGCGAGGCCGGGGAGCTGTTTTTT.

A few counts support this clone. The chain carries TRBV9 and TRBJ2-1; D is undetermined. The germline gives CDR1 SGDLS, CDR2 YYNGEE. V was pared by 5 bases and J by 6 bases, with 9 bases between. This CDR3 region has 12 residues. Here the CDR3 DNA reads TGTGCCAGCAGTTTTAGTAGCAATGAGCAGTTCTTC. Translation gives CASSFSSNEQFF.

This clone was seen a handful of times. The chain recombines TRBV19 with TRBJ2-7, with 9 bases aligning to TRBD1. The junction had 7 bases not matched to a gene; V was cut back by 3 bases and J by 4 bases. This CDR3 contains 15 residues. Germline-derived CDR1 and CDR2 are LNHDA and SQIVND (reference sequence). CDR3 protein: CASSIAGQGLYEQYF. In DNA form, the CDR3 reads TGTGCCAGTAGTATTGCTGGACAGGGGTTATACGAGCAGTACTTC.

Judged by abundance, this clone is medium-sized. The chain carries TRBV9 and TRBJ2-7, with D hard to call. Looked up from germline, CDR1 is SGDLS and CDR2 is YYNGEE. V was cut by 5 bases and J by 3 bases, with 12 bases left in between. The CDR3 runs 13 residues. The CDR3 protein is CASSSVQDYEQYF. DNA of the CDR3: TGTGCCAGCAGTTCAGTACAAGACTACGAGCAGTACTTC.

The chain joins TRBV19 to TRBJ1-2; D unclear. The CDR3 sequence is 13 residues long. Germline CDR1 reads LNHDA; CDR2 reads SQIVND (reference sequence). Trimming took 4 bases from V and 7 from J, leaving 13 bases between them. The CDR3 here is CASSRKGGRGYTF. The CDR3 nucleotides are TGTGCCAGTAGTAGAAAGGGCGGGCGTGGCTACACCTTC.

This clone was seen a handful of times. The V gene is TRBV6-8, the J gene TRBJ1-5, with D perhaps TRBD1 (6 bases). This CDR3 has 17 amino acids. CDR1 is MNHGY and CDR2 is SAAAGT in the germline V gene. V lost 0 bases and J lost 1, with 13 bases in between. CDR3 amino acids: CASSYSTGQTSNQPQHF. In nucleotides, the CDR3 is TGTGCCAGCAGTTACTCGACCGGACAGACGAGCAATCAGCCCCAGCATTTT.

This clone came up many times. CDR3 in DNA: TGTGCCAGCAGCGCAAGGACTGATAACACTGAAGCTTTCTTT. It encodes CASSARTDNTEAFF. The chain combines TRBV11-3 with TRBJ1-1; unclear D gene. With 5 bases removed from V and 2 bases from J, the gap between germline ends came to 12 bases. Germline CDR1 is SGHNT and CDR2 is YENEEA. This CDR3 comprises 14 residues.